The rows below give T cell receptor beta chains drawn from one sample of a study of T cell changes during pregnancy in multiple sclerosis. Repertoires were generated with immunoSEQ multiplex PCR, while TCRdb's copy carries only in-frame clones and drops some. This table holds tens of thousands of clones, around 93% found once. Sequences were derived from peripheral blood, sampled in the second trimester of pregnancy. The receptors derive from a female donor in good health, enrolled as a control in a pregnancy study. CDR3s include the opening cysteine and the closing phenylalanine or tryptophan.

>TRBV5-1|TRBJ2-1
CASSYAENTYNEQFF
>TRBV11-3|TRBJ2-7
CASSSDRAGEQYF
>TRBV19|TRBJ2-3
CASSAAGRYTDTQYF
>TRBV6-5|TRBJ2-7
CASTLGAGAHEQYF
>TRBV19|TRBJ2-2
CASSGATGELFF
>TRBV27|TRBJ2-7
CASSPGTSASYEQYF
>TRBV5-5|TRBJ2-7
CASSLTGAGEQYF
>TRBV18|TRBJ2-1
CASSRPLDRASGRNEQFF
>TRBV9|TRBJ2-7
CASSVDEFPSPWEQYF
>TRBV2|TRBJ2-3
CASSVTGYTDTQYF
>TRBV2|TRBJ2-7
CASSEGRGDYEQYF
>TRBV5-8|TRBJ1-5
CASTTGGAEDQPQHF
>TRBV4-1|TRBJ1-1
CASSQTILNTEAFF
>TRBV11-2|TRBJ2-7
CASSLGAGTYEQYF
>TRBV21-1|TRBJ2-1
CASFASGRASYNEQFF
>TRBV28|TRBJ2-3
CASTGQTTDTQYF
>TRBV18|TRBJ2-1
CASSPLAGQGRDEQFF
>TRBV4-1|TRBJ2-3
CASSHRLAGGTDTQYF
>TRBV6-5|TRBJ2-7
CASSYRDRNYEQYF
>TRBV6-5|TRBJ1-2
CASSYLDRSGNGYTF
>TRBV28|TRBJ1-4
CASSGGWEKLFF
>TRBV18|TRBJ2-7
CASTTMGGSEQYF
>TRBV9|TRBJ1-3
CASSVGTLSGNTIYF
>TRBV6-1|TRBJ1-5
CASTFDRDRQPQHF
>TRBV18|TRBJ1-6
CASSPRIGVNNSPLHF
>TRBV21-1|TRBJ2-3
CASSKLQGAWVKKTQYF
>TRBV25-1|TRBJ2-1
CASSVRPGHKARAEQFF